This T cell receptor (beta chain) came from a study of CD4 and CD8 cells across lung adenocarcinoma regions. TCRdb re-called the PCR reads with MiXCR, one entry per CDR3 protein. The data show approximately 24,000 distinct CDR3 sequences, 53% seen once. This clonotype turned up a few times. The CDR3 has 13 amino acids. The V gene end was trimmed by 8 bases and the J gene end by 4 bases; junction bases not matched to a gene: 6. Germline values: CDR1 LNHNV, CDR2 YYDKDF (reference sequence). The TCR was taken from a male donor with lung adenocarcinoma. The CD4 and CD8 labels of this study may be unreliable. This rearrangement joins TRBV15 to TRBJ2-5, with TRBD1 identical over 8 bases. Sequencing used CD8+ T cells from the center of a lung tumor. In DNA, the CDR3 is TGTGCCACCTCGTCAACAGGGGGAGAGACCCAGTACTTC. Its protein product is CATSSTGGETQYF.